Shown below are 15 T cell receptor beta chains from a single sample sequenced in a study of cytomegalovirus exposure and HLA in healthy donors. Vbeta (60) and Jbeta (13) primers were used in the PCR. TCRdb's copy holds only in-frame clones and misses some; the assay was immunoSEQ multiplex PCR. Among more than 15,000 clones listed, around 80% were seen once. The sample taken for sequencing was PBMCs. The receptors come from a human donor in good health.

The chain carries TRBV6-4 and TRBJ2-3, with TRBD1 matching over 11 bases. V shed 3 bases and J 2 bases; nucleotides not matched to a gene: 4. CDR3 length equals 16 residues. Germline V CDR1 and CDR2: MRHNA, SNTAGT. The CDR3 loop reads CASSEGTGGPTDTQYF. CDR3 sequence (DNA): TGTGCCAGCAGTGAGGGGACAGGGGGACCCACAGATACGCAGTATTTT.

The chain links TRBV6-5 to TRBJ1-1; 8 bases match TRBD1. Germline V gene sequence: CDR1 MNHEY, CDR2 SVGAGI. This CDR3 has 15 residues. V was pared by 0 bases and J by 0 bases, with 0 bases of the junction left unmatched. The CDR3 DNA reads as TGTGCCAGCAGTTACTCGGGACAGGTGAACACTGAAGCTTTCTTT. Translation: CASSYSGQVNTEAFF.

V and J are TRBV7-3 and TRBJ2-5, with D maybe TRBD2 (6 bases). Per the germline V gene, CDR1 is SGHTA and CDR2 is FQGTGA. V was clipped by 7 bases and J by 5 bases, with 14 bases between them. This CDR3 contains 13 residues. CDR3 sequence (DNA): TGTGCCAGCACGGGGGTAGCTCGTGAGACCCAGTACTTC. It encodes CASTGVARETQYF.

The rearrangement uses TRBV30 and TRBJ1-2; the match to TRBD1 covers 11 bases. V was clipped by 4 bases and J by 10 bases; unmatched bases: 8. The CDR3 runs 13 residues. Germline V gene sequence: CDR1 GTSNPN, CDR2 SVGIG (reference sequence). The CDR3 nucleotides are TGTGCCTGGAACCAAAGGACAGGGGGCAACTACACCTTC. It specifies CAWNQRTGGNYTF.

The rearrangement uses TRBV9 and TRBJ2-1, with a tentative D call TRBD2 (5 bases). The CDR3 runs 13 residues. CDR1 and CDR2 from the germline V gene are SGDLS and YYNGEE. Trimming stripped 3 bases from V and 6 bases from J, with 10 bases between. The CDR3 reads CASSAGSGNEQFF. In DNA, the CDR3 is TGTGCCAGCAGCGCGGGGAGCGGCAATGAGCAGTTCTTC.

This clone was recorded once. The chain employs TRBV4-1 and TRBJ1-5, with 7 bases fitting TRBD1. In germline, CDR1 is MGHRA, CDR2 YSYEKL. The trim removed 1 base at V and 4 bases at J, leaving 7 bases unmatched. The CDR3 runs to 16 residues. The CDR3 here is CASSQAGQSGNQPQHF. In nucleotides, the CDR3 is TGCGCCAGCAGCCAAGCGGGACAGTCGGGGAATCAGCCCCAGCATTTT.

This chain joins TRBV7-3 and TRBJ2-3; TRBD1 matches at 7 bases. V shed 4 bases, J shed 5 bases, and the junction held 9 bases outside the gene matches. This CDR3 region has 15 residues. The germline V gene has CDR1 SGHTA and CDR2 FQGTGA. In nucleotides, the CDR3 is TGTGCCAGCAGCTCAACAGGGGCCCTCGGAGATACGCAGTATTTT. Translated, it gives CASSSTGALGDTQYF.

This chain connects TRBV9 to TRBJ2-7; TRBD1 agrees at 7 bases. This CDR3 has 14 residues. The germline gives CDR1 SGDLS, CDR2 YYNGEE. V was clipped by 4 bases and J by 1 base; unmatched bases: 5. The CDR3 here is CASSPRTGSYEQYF. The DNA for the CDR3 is TGTGCCAGCAGCCCCCGGACAGGATCCTACGAGCAGTACTTC.

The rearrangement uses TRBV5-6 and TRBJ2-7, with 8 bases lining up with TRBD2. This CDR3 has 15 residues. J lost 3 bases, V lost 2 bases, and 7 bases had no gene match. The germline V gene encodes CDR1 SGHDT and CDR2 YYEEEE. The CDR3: CASSLSGGAHYEQYF. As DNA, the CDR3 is TGTGCCAGCAGCTTAAGCGGGGGCGCCCACTACGAGCAGTACTTC. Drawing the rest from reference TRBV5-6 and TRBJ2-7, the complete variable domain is DAGVTQSPTHLIKTRGQQVTLRCSPKSGHDTVSWYQQALGQGPQFIFQYYEEEERQRGNFPDRFSGHQFPNYSSELNVNALLLGDSALYLCASSLSGGAHYEQYFGPGTRLTVT.

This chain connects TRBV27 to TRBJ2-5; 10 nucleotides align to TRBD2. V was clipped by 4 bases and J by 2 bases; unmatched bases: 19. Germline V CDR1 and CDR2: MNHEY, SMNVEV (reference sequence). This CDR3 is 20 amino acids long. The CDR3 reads CASSSPFGAGGLRGQETQYF. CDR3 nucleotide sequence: TGTGCCAGCAGTTCCCCCTTCGGAGCGGGAGGGCTTAGGGGGCAAGAGACCCAGTACTTC.

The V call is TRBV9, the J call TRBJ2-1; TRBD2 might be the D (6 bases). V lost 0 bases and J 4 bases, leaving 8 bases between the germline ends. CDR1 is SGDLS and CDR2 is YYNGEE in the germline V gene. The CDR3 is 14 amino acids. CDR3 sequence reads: CASSVGGGYNEQFF. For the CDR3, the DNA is TGTGCCAGCAGCGTAGGCGGAGGGTACAATGAGCAGTTCTTC.

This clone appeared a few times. The CDR3 protein is CASSEDRGLNGYTF. CDR3 nucleotides: TGTGCCAGCAGCGAGGACAGGGGGCTGAATGGCTACACCTTC. The V call is TRBV2, the J call TRBJ1-2; 11 bases fit TRBD1. This CDR3 region has 14 residues. V shed 6 bases, J shed 6 bases, and the junction held 6 bases outside the gene matches. The germline V gene encodes CDR1 SNHLY and CDR2 FYNNEI. The full variable domain, its missing parts supplied by reference TRBV2 and TRBJ1-2, is EPEVTQTPSHQVTQMGQEVILRCVPISNHLYFYWYRQILGQKVEFLVSFYNNEISEKSEIFDDQFSVERPDGSNFTLKIRSTKLEDSAMYFCASSEDRGLNGYTFGSGTRLTVV.

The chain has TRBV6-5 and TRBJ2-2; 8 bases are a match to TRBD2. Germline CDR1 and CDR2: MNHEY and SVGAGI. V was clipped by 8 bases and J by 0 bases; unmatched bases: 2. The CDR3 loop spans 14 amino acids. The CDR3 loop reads CASGTSTNTGELFF. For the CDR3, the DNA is TGTGCCAGCGGGACTAGTACGAACACCGGGGAGCTGTTTTTT.

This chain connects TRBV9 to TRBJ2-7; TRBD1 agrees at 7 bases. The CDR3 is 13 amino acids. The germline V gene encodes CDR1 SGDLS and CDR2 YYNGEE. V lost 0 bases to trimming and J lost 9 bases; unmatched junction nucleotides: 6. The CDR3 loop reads CASSVGGTEGQYF. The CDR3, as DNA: TGTGCCAGCAGCGTAGGTGGGACAGAAGGGCAGTACTTC. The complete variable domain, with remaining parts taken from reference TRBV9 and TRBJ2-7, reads DSGVTQTPKHLITATGQRVTLRCSPRSGDLSVYWYQQSLDQGLQFLIQYYNGEERAKGNILERFSAQQFPDLHSELNLSSLELGDSALYFCASSVGGTEGQYFGPGTRLTVT.

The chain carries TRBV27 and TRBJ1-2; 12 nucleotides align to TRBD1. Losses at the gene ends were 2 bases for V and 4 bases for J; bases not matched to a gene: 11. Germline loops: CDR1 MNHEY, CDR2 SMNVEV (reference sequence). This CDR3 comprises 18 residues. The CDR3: CASSLTPLGTGGRYGYTF. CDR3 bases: TGTGCCAGCAGTTTAACGCCCTTGGGGACAGGGGGCCGCTATGGCTACACCTTC.